Listed below are T cell receptor beta chains from one sample, sequenced in a study of control samples from healthy donors and cancer patients. Profiling relied on immunoSEQ multiplex PCR, and the TCRdb table lists in-frame clones only, not all of them. The sample lists around 120,000 clones, about 95% occurring once. Sequencing used blood. The receptors come from a man aged 25-40 years in good health. The CDR3 runs from the conserved cysteine through the conserved F or W. A D gene is named only where the DNA matches it firmly. Some rows mark clone size as missing; the rest say once, few, many or name a class of expanded clone.

cdr3_length	v_call	d_call	j_call	clone_size	cdr3_aa	cdr3_nt
17	TRBV7-9	.	TRBJ1-5	.	CASSLARGRGGNQPQHF	TGTGCCAGCAGCTTAGCGAGAGGCAGGGGAGGCAATCAGCCCCAGCATTTT
15	TRBV5-8	.	TRBJ1-4	.	CASSLPTGSNEKLFF	TGTGCCAGCAGCCTCCCTACAGGGTCAAATGAAAAACTGTTTTTT
19	TRBV29-1	TRBD2	TRBJ2-2	.	CSVVIPGTSGGQYTGELFF	TGCAGCGTCGTTATTCCCGGGACTAGCGGGGGGCAATACACCGGGGAGCTGTTTTTT
14	TRBV6-5	TRBD1	TRBJ1-5	.	CASRRTGGKQPQHF	TGTGCCAGCAGACGAACAGGGGGCAAACAGCCCCAGCATTTT
13	TRBV7-9	.	TRBJ1-1	.	CASRPGFNTEAFF	TGTGCCAGCCGCCCGGGGTTTAACACTGAAGCTTTCTTT
15	TRBV9	.	TRBJ2-2	.	CASSRSRANTGELFF	TGTGCCAGCAGCCGGAGCAGAGCGAACACCGGGGAGCTGTTTTTT
16	TRBV5-1	TRBD2	TRBJ2-1	.	CASSNRGGSRGNEQFF	TGCGCCAGCAGCAACCGGGGAGGGTCTCGGGGCAATGAGCAGTTCTTC
15	TRBV6-2/TRBV6-3	.	TRBJ1-5	.	CASSSRTSYNQPQHF	TGTGCCAGCAGTTCCCGCACTAGTTATAATCAGCCCCAGCATTTT
15	TRBV19	TRBD1	TRBJ1-1	.	CASSRDRGGAQEAFF	TGTGCCAGTAGCCGTGACAGGGGGGGTGCCCAAGAAGCTTTCTTT
17	TRBV7-8	.	TRBJ1-6	once	CASSLAVWDSYNSPLHF	TGTGCCAGCAGCTTAGCGGTCTGGGACTCCTATAATTCACCCCTCCACTTT
12	TRBV7-9	.	TRBJ1-1	.	CASSSSGVGAFF	TGTGCCAGCAGCTCATCCGGTGTCGGAGCTTTCTTT
17	TRBV4-1	TRBD2	TRBJ2-3	.	CASSQAGTRGGGDTQYF	TGCGCCAGCAGCCAAGCCGGGACTAGGGGAGGAGGGGATACGCAGTATTTT
14	TRBV6-2/TRBV6-3	.	TRBJ1-1	once	CASSYLGHGTEAFF	TGTGCCAGCAGTTACCTCGGGCACGGGACTGAAGCTTTCTTT
15	TRBV19	.	TRBJ2-1	.	CASRTSGGIYNEQFF	TGTGCCAGTAGAACAAGCGGCGGAATATACAATGAGCAGTTCTTC
16	TRBV4-1	.	TRBJ2-7	.	CASSHPGTSVSYEQYF	TGCGCCAGCAGCCACCCCGGGACCTCAGTCTCCTACGAGCAGTACTTC
17	TRBV7-9	.	TRBJ2-2	.	CASSRGITGLNTGELFF	TGTGCCAGCAGCAGGGGAATAACAGGACTTAACACCGGGGAGCTGTTTTTT
14	TRBV10-3	TRBD2	TRBJ2-2	once	CAISDSTSAGELFF	TGTGCCATCAGTGATTCCACTAGCGCCGGGGAGCTGTTTTTT
14	TRBV6-2/TRBV6-3	.	TRBJ2-3	.	CASSHLAGTDTQYF	TGTGCCAGCAGCCACCTGGCGGGCACAGATACGCAGTATTTT
11	TRBV2	.	TRBJ1-2	.	CASNMREGYTF	TGTGCCAGCAATATGAGGGAGGGCTACACCTTC
16	TRBV11-2	TRBD1	TRBJ2-7	.	CASSPPPGQGMNEQYF	TGTGCCAGCAGCCCTCCTCCGGGACAGGGGATGAACGAGCAGTACTTC
13	TRBV11-2	.	TRBJ1-1	.	CASSFAENTEAFF	TGTGCCAGCAGCTTTGCTGAGAACACTGAAGCTTTCTTT
14	TRBV10-3	.	TRBJ1-1	.	CAITSRDGGTEAFF	TGTGCCATCACTTCTAGGGATGGCGGCACTGAAGCTTTCTTT
16	TRBV5-4	TRBD1	TRBJ1-2	.	CASSSGGDRTYYGYTF	TGTGCCAGCAGCTCGGGGGGGGACAGAACCTACTATGGCTACACCTTC
15	TRBV7-6	TRBD1	TRBJ2-7	.	CASSYRDSPPYEQYF	TGTGCCAGCAGCTACCGGGACAGTCCTCCCTACGAGCAGTACTTC
12	TRBV6-5	.	TRBJ1-2	.	CASSNDRYGYTF	TGTGCCAGCAGCAACGACAGATATGGCTACACCTTC
14	TRBV19	.	TRBJ2-7	.	CASSPGTEGYEQYF	TGTGCCAGTAGTCCCGGGACGGAGGGATACGAGCAGTACTTC
16	TRBV18	.	TRBJ2-1	.	CASSPGGSRAYNEQFF	TGTGCCAGCTCACCAGGTGGCAGCCGAGCCTACAATGAGCAGTTCTTC
14	TRBV19	TRBD1	TRBJ2-7	.	CASSPGTGISEQYF	TGTGCCAGTAGTCCCGGGACAGGGATAAGCGAGCAGTACTTC
14	TRBV27	TRBD1	TRBJ2-7	.	CASREGTGLWEQYF	TGTGCCAGCAGGGAGGGGACAGGGCTCTGGGAGCAGTACTTC
13	TRBV28	.	TRBJ2-7	.	CASREGGSYEQYF	TGTGCCAGCAGAGAAGGGGGTTCCTACGAGCAGTACTTC
13	TRBV25-1	TRBD1	TRBJ1-2	.	CASRGQRFDGYTF	TGTGCCAGCAGGGGACAGCGGTTCGATGGCTACACCTTC
13	TRBV18	.	TRBJ1-1	.	CASSPVGNTEAFF	TGTGCCAGCTCACCCGTCGGGAACACTGAAGCTTTCTTT
15	TRBV19	.	TRBJ2-5	.	CASSIDRVGEETQYF	TGTGCCAGTAGTATAGACAGGGTTGGGGAAGAGACCCAGTACTTC
11	TRBV20-1	.	TRBJ1-1	once	CSAKQGTTLLF	TGCAGTGCTAAGCAGGGGACCACTCTCCTCTTT
16	TRBV9	.	TRBJ1-3	.	CASSVDPGNSGNTIYF	TGTGCCAGCAGCGTAGATCCGGGGAATTCTGGAAACACCATATATTTT
14	TRBV7-2	.	TRBJ2-5	.	CASSLTIGLETQYF	TGTGCCAGCAGCCTTACAATTGGACTAGAGACCCAGTACTTC
11	TRBV14	.	TRBJ2-7	.	CASSPFGTANF	TGTGCCAGCAGCCCTTTTGGGACGGCCAACTTC
13	TRBV6-5	.	TRBJ2-3	.	CASSLDFTDTQYF	TGTGCCAGCAGTTTGGACTTCACAGATACGCAGTATTTT
15	TRBV6-6	TRBD1	TRBJ1-1	.	CASSTYRGGLGEAFF	TGTGCCAGCAGTACCTACAGGGGAGGATTGGGAGAAGCTTTCTTT
15	TRBV6-4	TRBD2	TRBJ2-3	.	CASSDAGASTDTQYF	TGTGCCAGCAGTGATGCGGGAGCAAGCACAGATACGCAGTATTTT
13	TRBV12-3/TRBV12-4	.	TRBJ1-4	.	CASSPSTNEKLFF	TGTGCCAGCAGTCCATCAACTAATGAAAAACTGTTTTTT
15	TRBV5-1	.	TRBJ1-3	.	CASSLVGVAGNTIYF	TGCGCCAGCAGCTTGGTTGGGGTCGCTGGAAACACCATATATTTT
14	TRBV11-2	TRBD1	TRBJ2-2	.	CASSNRDRTGELFF	TGTGCCAGCAGCAACAGGGACAGGACCGGGGAGCTGTTTTTT
11	TRBV5-1	.	TRBJ1-1	.	CASIVGGRAFF	TGCGCCAGCATCGTCGGTGGTCGTGCTTTCTTT
14	TRBV15	.	TRBJ1-1	.	CATAQGLTGTEAFF	TGTGCCACCGCTCAGGGGCTAACGGGGACTGAAGCTTTCTTT